These 21 T cell receptor beta chains originate from one sample sequenced in a study of lymphopenia after photon versus proton radiotherapy. Only in-frame clones appear in the TCRdb table, and some are missing; sequencing was by immunoSEQ multiplex PCR. Here the sample spans 52,000 or so clones, around 90% being singletons. The sequenced sample was peripheral blood, obtained from a patient treated with photon-based radiotherapy. These receptors originate from a middle-aged woman with cholangiocarcinoma.

The chain joins TRBV11-3 to TRBJ2-1; 7 positions match TRBD1. Germline trimming cut 5 bases from V and 7 bases from J; bases unmatched to any gene: 5. CDR3 length: 13 amino acids. The germline V gene has CDR1 SGHNT and CDR2 YENEEA. CDR3 sequence: CASSEGAGNEQFF. CDR3 DNA sequence: TGTGCCAGCAGCGAGGGGGCTGGGAATGAGCAGTTCTTC. Based on the CDR3 plus reference TRBV11-3 and TRBJ2-1, the full variable domain is EAGVVQSPRYKIIEKKQPVAFWCNPISGHNTLYWYLQNLGQGPELLIRYENEEAVDDSQLPKDRFSAERLKGVDSTLKIQPAELGDSAVYLCASSEGAGNEQFFGPGTRLTVL.

This chain uses TRBV11-3 with TRBJ1-3; TRBD1 is a possible D gene (6 bases). There are 13 residues in the CDR3. From germline, CDR1 is SGHNT and CDR2 YENEEA. V dropped 5 bases and J dropped 4 bases, with 9 bases sitting between them. CDR3 residues: CASSPTGGNTIYF. CDR3 bases: TGTGCCAGCAGCCCGACAGGCGGAAACACCATATATTTT. Combining the CDR3 with reference TRBV11-3 and TRBJ1-3 gives the whole variable domain EAGVVQSPRYKIIEKKQPVAFWCNPISGHNTLYWYLQNLGQGPELLIRYENEEAVDDSQLPKDRFSAERLKGVDSTLKIQPAELGDSAVYLCASSPTGGNTIYFGEGSWLTVV.

V usage is TRBV7-8 and J usage is TRBJ2-7; D possibly corresponds to TRBD1 (6 bases). The V and J ends lost 6 bases and 1 base respectively, with 16 bases between them. Germline loops: CDR1 SGHVS, CDR2 FQNEAQ. CDR3 length: 15 amino acids. The CDR3 DNA reads as TGTGCCAGCAGACCCGAGGGGGTGGGATCCTACGAGCAGTACTTC. As protein: CASRPEGVGSYEQYF.

The chain links TRBV6-1 to TRBJ2-2; possibly TRBD2 for D (5 bases). Trimming stripped 2 bases from V and 5 bases from J, with 9 bases between. Germline V gives CDR1 MNHNS, CDR2 SASEGT. This CDR3 spans 14 amino acids. Here the CDR3 DNA reads TGTGCCAGCAGTGAAACGACGGGGACCGGGGAGCTGTTTTTT. Protein sequence: CASSETTGTGELFF.

The chain couples TRBV29-1 to TRBJ1-1; D gene ambiguous. There are 12 residues in the CDR3. Germline loops: CDR1 SQVTM, CDR2 ANQGSEA. V lost 4 bases and J lost 5, with 11 bases in between. The CDR3 reads CSVAPGVTEAFF. The DNA for the CDR3 is TGCAGCGTTGCACCGGGCGTGACTGAAGCTTTCTTT.

The CDR3 reads CASSPWQGNTEAFF. The CDR3 nucleotides read TGCGCCAGCAGCCCTTGGCAGGGGAACACTGAAGCTTTCTTT. J is TRBJ1-1 and V is TRBV5-1, with D possibly being TRBD1 (5 bases). Trimming took off 4 bases at V and 1 base at J, with 11 bases between the two ends. The CDR3 sequence is 14 residues long. Germline assignment: CDR1 SGHRS and CDR2 YFSETQ.

The V gene is TRBV7-9, the J gene TRBJ2-7; TRBD2 matches 7 bases. The V segment lost 5 bases and the J segment 5 bases; nucleotides outside the gene matches: 15. Germline V lookup: CDR1 SEHNR, CDR2 FQNEAQ (reference sequence). CDR3 length equals 16 residues. The CDR3 spells CASSRRVSGSPDEQYF. The CDR3 nucleotides read TGTGCCAGCAGCCGGAGGGTTAGCGGGTCCCCGGACGAGCAGTACTTC.

The rearrangement joins TRBV15 to TRBJ1-6; no reliable D call. This CDR3 spans 14 amino acids. Germline V gives CDR1 LNHNV, CDR2 YYDKDF (reference sequence). Trimming stripped 7 bases from V and 9 bases from J, with 16 bases between. The CDR3 is CATNAGLIGSPLHF. The CDR3 DNA reads as TGTGCCACCAACGCAGGCCTAATAGGTTCACCCCTCCACTTT.

V and J are TRBV7-2 and TRBJ1-1; D is ambiguous. The CDR3 is made up of 14 amino acids. The V end was cut by 1 base, the J end by 1 base, with 7 bases between. Germline V CDR1 and CDR2: SGHTA, FQGNSA. For the CDR3, the DNA is TGTGCCAGCAGCTTAGATAACAGGAACACTGAAGCTTTCTTT. This encodes CASSLDNRNTEAFF.

The J gene is TRBJ1-4, the V gene TRBV5-1, with D maybe TRBD1 (5 bases). This CDR3 is 15 amino acids long. Germline loops: CDR1 SGHRS, CDR2 YFSETQ. Trimming shortened V by 4 bases and J by 0 bases, and 10 bases separated the two germline ends. DNA of the CDR3: TGCGCCAGCAGCGCTACAGGTGCAACTAATGAAAAACTGTTTTTT. It yields the protein CASSATGATNEKLFF.

This chain uses TRBV9 with TRBJ2-1, with TRBD2 as a possible D gene (6 bases). The CDR3 totals 14 residues. The germline CDR1 and CDR2 sequences are SGDLS and YYNGEE. Trimming shortened V by 2 bases and J by 7 bases, and 13 bases separated the two germline ends. The CDR3 sequence is CASSVGTGWNEQFF. The CDR3 nucleotides read TGTGCCAGCAGCGTCGGGACTGGGTGGAATGAGCAGTTCTTC.

The chain combines TRBV30 with TRBJ2-7; TRBD1 agrees at 9 bases. The V segment lost 3 bases and the J segment 2 bases; nucleotides outside the gene matches: 5. The CDR3 totals 14 residues. In germline, CDR1 is GTSNPN, CDR2 SVGIG (reference sequence). The CDR3: CAWSLGQGTYEQYF. The CDR3 coding sequence is TGTGCCTGGAGCCTGGGACAGGGCACCTACGAGCAGTACTTC.

V usage is TRBV6-1 and J usage is TRBJ2-7; the match to TRBD2 covers 9 bases. The V and J ends lost 5 bases and 1 base, in that order; junction bases with no gene match: 6. This CDR3 spans 15 amino acids. Germline V CDR1 and CDR2: MNHNS, SASEGT. CDR3 amino acids: CASSNSGSGSYEQYF. The CDR3 region has the DNA TGTGCCAGCAGTAATAGCGGGAGTGGGTCCTACGAGCAGTACTTC.

The gene calls are TRBV28 and TRBJ1-6; no definite D call. V gave up 7 bases and J gave up 10 bases, with 11 bases separating them. The germline V gene encodes CDR1 MDHEN and CDR2 SYDVKM. The CDR3 is 12 amino acids. The CDR3 nucleotides read TGTGCCAGCAAGGGCGCGAGGTCACCCCTCCACTTT. Its translation is CASKGARSPLHF.

V is TRBV10-3 and J is TRBJ1-1; possible D gene TRBD1, 5 bases. Trimming left V 8 bases short and J 1 base short, with 8 bases between. Germline values: CDR1 ENHRY, CDR2 SYGVKD. The CDR3 has 12 amino acids. This chain's CDR3 is CAIRGPNTEAFF. The CDR3 DNA reads TGTGCCATCCGGGGCCCGAACACTGAAGCTTTCTTT.

The chain joins TRBV9 to TRBJ1-5; D unclear. V was pared by 0 bases and J by 4 bases, with 8 bases between. Germline CDR1 is SGDLS and CDR2 is YYNGEE. The CDR3 covers 14 residues. This CDR3 reads CASSVGDDNQPQHF. In nucleotides, the CDR3 is TGTGCCAGCAGCGTAGGAGACGATAATCAGCCCCAGCATTTT.

This sequence joins TRBV6-1 and TRBJ1-5, with TRBD1 identical over 7 bases. This CDR3 has 15 amino acids. CDR1 MNHNS and CDR2 SASEGT come from the germline V gene. J was trimmed by 5 bases and V by 1 base; bases with no gene match: 5. CDR3 nucleotides: TGTGCCAGCAGTGAAGTCGGGACAGAGGATCAGCCCCAGCATTTT. Translating it yields CASSEVGTEDQPQHF.

By share of the sample, this clone is medium-sized (0.01 to 0.1%). This CDR3 is CASSLGVNNSPLHF. The DNA of the CDR3 is TGTGCCAGCAGCTTGGGGGTTAATAATTCACCCCTCCACTTT. This sequence joins TRBV7-9 and TRBJ1-6; tentatively, D is TRBD1 (5 bases). From germline, CDR1 is SEHNR and CDR2 FQNEAQ (reference sequence). The CDR3 is made up of 14 amino acids. V was cut by 3 bases and J by 5 bases, with 8 bases left in between.

The chain is built from TRBV4-2 and TRBJ2-3; maybe TRBD2 (5 bases). Germline-derived CDR1 and CDR2 are LGHNA and YNFKEQ. CDR3 size: 13 residues. The ends were cut back, 1 base at V and 6 bases at J, with 8 bases in the middle. In DNA, the CDR3 is TGTGCCAGCAGCCAAGTGGAGGTCGATACGCAGTATTTT. The encoded protein is CASSQVEVDTQYF.

The rearrangement links TRBV18 to TRBJ1-2; D not certain. The CDR3 has 14 residues. CDR1 KGHSH and CDR2 LQKENI come from the germline V gene. Trimming left V 1 base short and J 8 bases short, with 14 bases between. CDR3 in amino acids: CASSPQEGQAGYTF. As DNA, the CDR3 is TGTGCCAGCTCACCACAGGAGGGCCAGGCAGGCTACACCTTC.

The chain joins TRBV11-2 to TRBJ2-7, with TRBD2 matching 11 bases. This CDR3 is built from 18 residues. CDR1 SGHAT and CDR2 FQNNGV come from the germline V gene. Unmatched junction bases numbered 13, after V lost 4 bases and J lost 2 bases. CDR3 sequence: CASSSAGLADFTAYEQYF. Written as DNA, the CDR3 is TGTGCCAGCAGCTCAGCGGGACTAGCGGATTTTACAGCCTACGAGCAGTACTTC.